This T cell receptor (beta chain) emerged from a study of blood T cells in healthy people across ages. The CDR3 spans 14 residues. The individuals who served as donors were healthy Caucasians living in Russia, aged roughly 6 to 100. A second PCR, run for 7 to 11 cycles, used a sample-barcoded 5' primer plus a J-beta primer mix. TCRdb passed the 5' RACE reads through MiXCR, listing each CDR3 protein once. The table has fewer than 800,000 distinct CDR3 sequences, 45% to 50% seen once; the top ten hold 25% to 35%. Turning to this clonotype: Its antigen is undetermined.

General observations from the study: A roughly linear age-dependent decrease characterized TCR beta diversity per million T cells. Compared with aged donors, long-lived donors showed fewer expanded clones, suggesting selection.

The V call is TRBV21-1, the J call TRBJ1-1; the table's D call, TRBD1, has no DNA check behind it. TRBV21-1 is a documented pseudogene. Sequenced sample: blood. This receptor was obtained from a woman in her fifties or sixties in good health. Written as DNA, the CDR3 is TGTGCCAGCACCACGAGGGGTAAGTCCACTGAAGCTTTCTTT. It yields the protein CASTTRGKSTEAFF.